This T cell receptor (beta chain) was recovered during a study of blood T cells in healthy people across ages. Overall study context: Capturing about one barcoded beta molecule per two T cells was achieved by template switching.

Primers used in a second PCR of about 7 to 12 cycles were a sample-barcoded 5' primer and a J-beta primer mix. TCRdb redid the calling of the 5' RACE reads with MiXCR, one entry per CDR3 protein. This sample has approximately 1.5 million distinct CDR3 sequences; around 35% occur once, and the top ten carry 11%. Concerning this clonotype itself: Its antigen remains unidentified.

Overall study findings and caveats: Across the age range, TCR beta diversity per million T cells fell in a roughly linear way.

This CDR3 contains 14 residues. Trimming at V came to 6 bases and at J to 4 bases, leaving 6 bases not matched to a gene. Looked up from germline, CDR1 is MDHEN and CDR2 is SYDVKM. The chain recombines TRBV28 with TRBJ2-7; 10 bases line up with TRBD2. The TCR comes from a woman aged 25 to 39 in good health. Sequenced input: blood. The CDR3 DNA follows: TGTGCCAGCAGAGCTAGCGGGAGTATATACGAGCAGTACTTC. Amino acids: CASRASGSIYEQYF. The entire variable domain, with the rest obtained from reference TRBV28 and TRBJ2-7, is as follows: DVKVTQSSRYLVKRTGEKVFLECVQDMDHENMFWYRQDPGLGLRLIYFSYDVKMKEKGDIPEGYSVSREKKERFSLILESASTNQTSMYLCASRASGSIYEQYFGPGTRLTVT.